This passage covers 24 T cell receptor beta chains from one sample sequenced in a study of CD8 T cells in Susac syndrome. cDNA came from roughly 0.53 to 1 ug RNA primed by random hexamers. TCRdb reprocessed the immunoSEQ multiplex PCR reads with MiXCR, giving one entry per CDR3 protein. The sample yields around 160,000 distinct CDR3 sequences, roughly 93% seen once. The sample comprised CD4+ T cells from PBMCs. Every receptor here comes from a human donor in good health.

This clonotype came up once. The rearrangement uses TRBV24-1 and TRBJ2-5; D gene unclear. Trimming removed 4 bases from V and 3 bases from J, with 8 bases in between. CDR3 length equals 13 residues. In germline, CDR1 is KGHDR, CDR2 SFDVKD. CDR3 DNA sequence: TGTGCCACCAGTGACGGGCCAAAAGAGACCCAGTACTTC. Translation gives CATSDGPKETQYF.

The rearrangement joins TRBV6-6 to TRBJ2-7, with D perhaps assigned TRBD1 or TRBD2 (6 bases each). Trimming left V 2 bases short and J 2 bases short, with 10 bases between. The CDR3 loop spans 14 amino acids. In germline, CDR1 is MNHNY, CDR2 SVGAGI (reference sequence). The CDR3 DNA is TGTGCCAGCAGTTACAGGGGGGCCCCCTACGAGCAGTACTTC. Protein sequence: CASSYRGAPYEQYF.

This clonotype appeared a single time. V is TRBV5-6 and J is TRBJ2-1, with D unclear. V was clipped by 0 bases and J by 8 bases, with 15 bases between them. The CDR3 has 15 residues. Germline CDR1 reads SGHDT; CDR2 reads YYEEEE. The CDR3 region has the DNA TGTGCCAGCAGCTTGGTTAGGTCAAACCGCGATGAGCAGTTCTTC. Protein sequence: CASSLVRSNRDEQFF.

The rearrangement uses TRBV15 and TRBJ2-3; 10 nucleotides agree with TRBD2. Germline V gene lookup returns CDR1 LNHNV and CDR2 YYDKDF (reference sequence). The CDR3 extends over 15 amino acids. Trimming removed 5 bases from V and 4 bases from J; junction bases left unmatched: 6. CDR3 DNA sequence: TGTGCCACCAGCGGGAGCGGGGGGGTGTCAGATACGCAGTATTTT. Its translation is CATSGSGGVSDTQYF.

This rearrangement joins TRBV7-9 to TRBJ2-7; D possibly corresponds to TRBD2 (6 bases). Germline lookup yields CDR1 SEHNR and CDR2 FQNEAQ (reference sequence). CDR3 length: 13 amino acids. The germline V and J ends were trimmed by 8 bases and 7 bases, with 18 bases remaining between them. This chain's CDR3 is CASWGRFPGEQYF. The CDR3 nucleotides are TGTGCCAGCTGGGGGAGGTTCCCGGGAGAGCAGTACTTC.

The gene calls are TRBV2 and TRBJ1-6; TRBD1 matches at 11 bases. With 6 bases clipped from V and 3 bases from J, the junction kept 4 bases outside the gene matches. The CDR3 is 16 residues long. The germline CDR1 and CDR2 sequences are SNHLY and FYNNEI. The CDR3 loop reads CASSPGTGGYNSPLHF. The CDR3 DNA reads as TGTGCCAGCAGCCCCGGGACAGGGGGCTATAATTCACCCCTCCACTTT.

This clonotype was detected once. This chain uses TRBV30 with TRBJ2-7; possibly TRBD1 for D (5 bases). V gave up 3 bases and J gave up 3 bases, with 18 bases separating them. Looked up from germline, CDR1 is GTSNPN and CDR2 is SVGIG (reference sequence). The length of the CDR3 is 15 residues. The CDR3 region has the DNA TGTGCCTGGAGCCTAGGACATCGATCTTTCTACGAGCAGTACTTC. Translating it yields CAWSLGHRSFYEQYF.

The J gene is TRBJ1-5, the V gene TRBV19; 7 bases line up with TRBD1. Germline CDR1 is LNHDA and CDR2 is SQIVND (reference sequence). The junction had 6 bases not matched to a gene; V was cut back by 4 bases and J by 6 bases. The CDR3 totals 14 residues. CDR3 sequence reads: CASSKDREGQPQHF. In nucleotides, the CDR3 is TGTGCCAGTAGTAAAGACAGGGAGGGTCAGCCCCAGCATTTT.

V and J are TRBV4-1 and TRBJ2-1, with 10 nucleotides matching TRBD2. Germline V gives CDR1 MGHRA, CDR2 YSYEKL. This CDR3 spans 20 amino acids. Trimming removed 3 bases from V and 4 bases from J; junction bases left unmatched: 18. CDR3 residues: CASSHPMAASGGNNYNEQFF. For the CDR3, the DNA is TGCGCCAGCAGCCACCCAATGGCGGCTAGCGGGGGTAACAATTACAATGAGCAGTTCTTC.

The rearrangement uses TRBV6-4 and TRBJ2-1; 9 bases fit TRBD2. The CDR3 runs to 14 residues. J was trimmed by 3 bases and V by 3 bases; bases with no gene match: 0. Germline CDR1 reads MRHNA; CDR2 reads SNTAGT. This CDR3 reads CASSELAGYNEQFF. DNA of the CDR3: TGTGCCAGCAGTGAACTAGCGGGCTACAATGAGCAGTTCTTC.

The chain is built from TRBV3-1 and TRBJ1-6; D is uncertain. CDR3 length: 12 residues. Germline V gives CDR1 LGHDT, CDR2 YNNKEL (reference sequence). The germline V and J ends were trimmed by 1 base and 11 bases, with 6 bases remaining between them. The CDR3 nucleotides are TGTGCCAGCAGCCAAGGCCTAACACCCCTCCACTTT. This translates into CASSQGLTPLHF.

The chain combines TRBV5-1 with TRBJ2-7; D tentatively fits TRBD1 or TRBD2 (5 bases each). V was trimmed by 4 bases and J by 0 bases, leaving 11 bases between them. CDR1 SGHRS and CDR2 YFSETQ come from the germline V gene. There are 14 residues in the CDR3. CDR3 in DNA: TGCGCCAGCAGCCCGGACGGGACCTCCTACGAGCAGTACTTC. Amino acid sequence: CASSPDGTSYEQYF.

The rearrangement uses TRBV3-1 and TRBJ1-3; D unclear. Germline assignment: CDR1 LGHDT and CDR2 YNNKEL (reference sequence). The germline V and J ends were trimmed by 1 base and 11 bases, with 6 bases remaining between them. This CDR3 has 11 residues. CDR3 sequence: CASSQGEAIYF. The CDR3, as DNA: TGTGCCAGCAGCCAAGGAGAAGCCATATATTTT. Full variable domain (outside the CDR3, taken from reference TRBV3-1 and TRBJ1-3): DTAVSQTPKYLVTQMGNDKSIKCEQNLGHDTMYWYKQDSKKFLKIMFSYNNKELIINETVPNRFSPKSPDKAHLNLHINSLELGDSAVYFCASSQGEAIYFGEGSWLTVV.

The table lists this clonotype with a count of one. The chain combines TRBV4-1 with TRBJ1-1; TRBD1 is a possible D gene (6 bases). Germline V gene lookup returns CDR1 MGHRA and CDR2 YSYEKL. CDR3 length equals 15 residues. The V gene lost 6 bases and the J gene lost 3 bases, with 17 bases spanning the gap. The chain's CDR3 is CASRLGGVVYTEAFF. CDR3 coding DNA: TGCGCCAGCAGACTAGGGGGGGTGGTTTACACTGAAGCTTTCTTT.

This chain uses TRBV7-2 with TRBJ1-5; a possible D gene is TRBD1 (6 bases). Deletions cut 5 bases from V and 1 base from J, with 18 bases between. Germline V lookup: CDR1 SGHTA, CDR2 FQGNSA. The CDR3 is 17 amino acids. CDR3 sequence: CASSPQVRTESNQPQHF. The CDR3, as DNA: TGTGCCAGCAGCCCCCAGGTCCGGACAGAAAGCAATCAGCCCCAGCATTTT.

The rearrangement uses TRBV20-1 and TRBJ2-7; 8 bases are shared with TRBD2. The V and J ends lost 5 bases and 2 bases, in that order; junction bases with no gene match: 8. The CDR3 length is 14 residues. The germline V gene encodes CDR1 DFQATT and CDR2 SNEGSKA (reference sequence). CDR3 sequence (DNA): TGCAGTGCTCCACCCGTCGGGGGGGCCTACGAGCAGTACTTC. Encoded protein: CSAPPVGGAYEQYF.

The chain employs TRBV30 and TRBJ1-1; perhaps TRBD1 as D (5 bases). This CDR3 spans 11 amino acids. V was shortened by 5 bases and J by 1 base, with 5 bases between the two germline ends. The germline gives CDR1 GTSNPN, CDR2 SVGIG (reference sequence). The CDR3 DNA follows: TGTGCCTGGGACAGGAACACTGAAGCTTTCTTT. Translating gives CAWDRNTEAFF.

The chain is built from TRBV5-6 and TRBJ1-5; 9 bases are shared with TRBD1. J lost 6 bases, V lost 3 bases, and 4 bases had no gene match. CDR1 SGHDT and CDR2 YYEEEE come from the germline V gene. The CDR3 extends over 14 amino acids. The CDR3 loop reads CASSSTGGSQPQHF. The CDR3 bases are TGTGCCAGCAGCTCCACAGGGGGCAGTCAGCCCCAGCATTTT.

The rearrangement joins TRBV6-1 to TRBJ2-1, with D unclear. Germline CDR1 and CDR2: MNHNS and SASEGT. V was cut by 7 bases and J by 9 bases, with 13 bases left in between. The CDR3 runs 12 residues. The CDR3 loop reads CASNPPYGEQFF. In nucleotides, the CDR3 is TGTGCCAGCAATCCCCCCTACGGTGAGCAGTTCTTC.

This clonotype was detected only once. This chain joins TRBV29-1 and TRBJ1-5, with a possible D match to TRBD1 (5 bases). Germline-derived CDR1 and CDR2 are SQVTM and ANQGSEA. Trimming cost V 7 bases and J 5 bases, with 15 bases left between them. The CDR3 length is 13 residues. The CDR3, as DNA: TGCAGCGCCCTGGGGCAGGGTGATCAGCCCCAGCATTTT. It specifies CSALGQGDQPQHF.

This sequence joins TRBV2 and TRBJ1-6, with a weak D call TRBD1 (6 bases). Germline V CDR1 and CDR2: SNHLY, FYNNEI. The CDR3 runs 14 residues. V lost 6 bases and J 10 bases, leaving 16 bases between the germline ends. CDR3 sequence reads: CASRLLEGGSPLHF. The CDR3 region has the DNA TGTGCCAGCAGGCTGCTCGAGGGGGGATCACCCCTCCACTTT.

This sequence joins TRBV5-1 and TRBJ2-1; TRBD2 matches 14 bases. Looked up from germline, CDR1 is SGHRS and CDR2 is YFSETQ. The CDR3 runs 16 residues. Trimming at V came to 3 bases and at J to 8 bases, leaving 7 bases not matched to a gene. CDR3 coding DNA: TGCGCCAGCAGCTGGGGGACTAGCGGGGGATACTATGAGCAGTTCTTC. It yields the protein CASSWGTSGGYYEQFF.

This clonotype was counted a single time. This chain links TRBV6-5 with TRBJ2-3; D unresolved. V lost 5 bases, J lost 0 bases, and 9 bases lay in between. Germline V CDR1 and CDR2: MNHEY, SVGAGI. This CDR3 spans 14 amino acids. The CDR3 protein is CASSRVESTDTQYF. As DNA, the CDR3 is TGTGCCAGCAGTCGGGTAGAGAGCACAGATACGCAGTATTTT.

V is TRBV7-9 and J is TRBJ2-5, with 9 bases that match TRBD2. The CDR3 runs 16 residues. V was clipped by 5 bases and J by 1 base; unmatched bases: 8. Per germline, CDR1 SEHNR and CDR2 FQNEAQ (reference sequence). The DNA of the CDR3 is TGTGCCAGCAGCGGTCAAGGGACTAGCTTCCAAGAGACCCAGTACTTC. This encodes CASSGQGTSFQETQYF.